This T cell receptor beta chain originates from a study of identifying expanded T cells in peripheral blood (dated by TCRdb to about 2019). General notes on the study: Separate aliquots of the same genomic DNA pool were sequenced to produce technical replicates, and four replicates were compared in pairs. General findings and caveats noted by the study authors: The authors expected that biological variance in healthy repertoires might rise further over much longer intervals, such as months to years. Approximately 1.2 differentially abundant clones were flagged by the binomial model between technical replicates, whereas about 16 and 19 were flagged over roughly two weeks and four weeks, respectively. Across all healthy-donor time intervals, the beta-binomial model significantly lowered both the number of clones called differentially abundant and the false-positive rate. Across all healthy donors, variance in clone template counts between roughly 2-week samples was found to increase significantly with total template count.

The immunoSEQ Assay, which relies on bias-controlled multiplex PCR amplification of genomic DNA, was used to profile TCRbeta CDR3 regions. The authors' pipeline ran thus. The absolute abundance of each unique TCRbeta CDR3 region was quantified after sequences were collapsed and filtered. Two models were used to test differential abundance: a binomial model (Fisher-equivalent) and a beta-binomial model that adds time-dependent variance fitted from healthy donors. Any clone with fewer than 5 combined templates was excluded, and a clone was called differentially abundant if its Benjamini-Hochberg FDR was below 0.01. Beta-binomial variance was modeled as a function of total template count across the two samples using the form v = (b*log(k)+a)^2. TCRdb obtained this table from immuneACCESS and retained in-frame rearrangements with V and J assigned. These tables miss some clones; where compared with another copy, unresolved V genes account for less than half of the shortfall, and the remainder is unexplained. From that table come the V and J calls and clone size; the DNA was used to work out D and trimming. This sample comprises 130,000 or so clones, roughly 84% of them detected only once. Of the sample, 2.5% to 3.5% is held by the ten largest clones.

Trimming removed 4 bases from V and 15 bases from J; the gene matches leave 18 bases unexplained. CDR3 length: 17 amino acids, cysteine to phenylalanine. Just CDR3 DNA is preserved here, 51 bases in frame from base 1. Sequences MGHRA (CDR1) and YSYEKL (CDR2) are obtained from the germline V gene. About this clone: Its antigen is still unknown. No base quality information exists; no much larger clone differs at one position.

No immune events such as infections were documented for the healthy donors during the collection period. Healthy-donor blood repertoires served as a training cohort to calibrate time-dependent variance in a beta-binomial model of T-cell clone differential abundance. There were about 10 healthy donors in the training cohort, of whom 3 were female and 7 were male. Donor ages ranged from about 25 to 64 years, with an average of around 45 years. Whole blood was collected from each healthy donor at three time points spaced two weeks apart and obtained from a commercial supplier. For immunosequencing, genomic DNA was extracted from whole blood that had not been sorted.

Here the chain combines TRBV4-1 and TRBJ1-6; 10 bases in the middle match TRBD1. The material sequenced was blood. This clonotype was sampled from a person aged 18 to 75 in good health. The nucleotide sequence reads as follows: TGCGCCAGCAGCCGTCGATCCGGGACAGGGGCTTTGACGCGCCTCCACTTT. Its protein reads: CASSRRSGTGALTRLHF.